A single sample is the source of the 21 T cell receptor beta chains below, sequenced in a study of shared clonotypes between healthy human individuals. Naive CD8 cells lacked CD45RO, underwent positive selection for CCR7 and left out terminally differentiated effector memory CD45RA+ cells. Only in-frame clones appear in the TCRdb table, and some are missing; sequencing was by immunoSEQ multiplex PCR. This table holds some 2,000,000 clones, approximately 94% found once. The sample consisted of naive CD8+ T cells sorted from blood. The source of these receptors is a man aged 18 to 30 in good health.

The chain couples TRBV19 to TRBJ1-2; D uncertain. The CDR3 sequence is 13 residues long. Trimming removed 8 bases from V and 3 bases from J, with 13 bases in between. Germline CDR1 reads LNHDA; CDR2 reads SQIVND (reference sequence). CDR3: CASLAAPDYGYTF. CDR3 coding DNA: TGTGCCAGTTTAGCAGCGCCTGACTATGGCTACACCTTC.

This chain connects TRBV13 to TRBJ2-1; 8 nucleotides agree with TRBD2. CDR3 size: 14 residues. Germline-derived CDR1 and CDR2 are PRHDT and FYEKMQ (reference sequence). The J segment lost 9 bases and the V segment lost 2 bases, leaving 6 bases of the junction unmatched. The CDR3 protein is CASSLRLAGGEQFF. CDR3 sequence (DNA): TGTGCCAGCAGCTTAAGGCTAGCGGGTGGTGAGCAGTTCTTC. Complete variable domain (other parts from reference TRBV13 and TRBJ2-1): AAGVIQSPRHLIKEKRETATLKCYPIPRHDTVYWYQQGPGQDPQFLISFYEKMQSDKGSIPDRFSAQQFSDYHSELNMSSLELGDSALYFCASSLRLAGGEQFFGPGTRLTVL.

This clone showed up just once. Other DNA sequences in this specimen translate into the identical CDR3. The chain carries TRBV19 and TRBJ2-7, with 7 bases identical to TRBD1. Germline-derived CDR1 and CDR2 are LNHDA and SQIVND (reference sequence). The V gene end was trimmed by 6 bases and the J gene end by 3 bases; junction bases not matched to a gene: 5. The CDR3 loop spans 13 amino acids. In DNA, the CDR3 is TGTGCCAGTAGGCAAGGGGGCAGCTACGAGCAGTACTTC. Its protein product is CASRQGGSYEQYF.

The chain recombines TRBV30 with TRBJ2-5; D is perhaps TRBD1 or TRBD2 (5 bases each). CDR1 is GTSNPN and CDR2 is SVGIG in the germline V gene (reference sequence). There are 15 residues in the CDR3. V lost 0 bases to trimming and J lost 1 base, with 12 bases between them. The CDR3 region has the DNA TGTGCCTGGAGTGTAGGTTGGGACCCCCAAGAGACCCAGTACTTC. Protein: CAWSVGWDPQETQYF.

The gene calls are TRBV2 and TRBJ1-2; D remains ambiguous. The CDR3 runs 13 residues. Per germline, CDR1 SNHLY and CDR2 FYNNEI. V lost 7 bases to trimming and J lost 0 bases, with 9 bases between them. DNA for the CDR3: TGTGCCAGCATCCCGGGGTCTAACTATGGCTACACCTTC. Its protein is CASIPGSNYGYTF.

This chain links TRBV30 with TRBJ2-5; 9 bases are shared with TRBD2. CDR1 is GTSNPN, CDR2 SVGIG, per germline (reference sequence). The CDR3 consists of 16 residues. V shed 1 base and J 5 bases; nucleotides not matched to a gene: 11. The CDR3: CAWSAWRGGATETQYF. The DNA for the CDR3 is TGTGCCTGGAGTGCGTGGCGGGGGGGCGCAACGGAGACCCAGTACTTC. Full variable domain (remainder filled in from reference TRBV30 and TRBJ2-5): SQTIHQWPATLVQPVGSPLSLECTVEGTSNPNLYWYRQAAGRGLQLLFYSVGIGQISSEVPQNLSASRPQDRQFILSSKKLLLSDSGFYLCAWSAWRGGATETQYFGPGTRLLVL.

The rearrangement uses TRBV13 and TRBJ2-2; D may be TRBD2 (6 bases). Germline values: CDR1 PRHDT, CDR2 FYEKMQ (reference sequence). Trimming cost V 8 bases and J 5 bases, with 12 bases left between them. The CDR3 has 13 amino acids. The CDR3 spells CASLRSGTGELFF. The DNA for the CDR3 is TGTGCCAGCTTAAGGAGCGGGACCGGGGAGCTGTTTTTT.

The chain joins TRBV30 to TRBJ1-2; D ambiguous. V lost 0 bases and J lost 3, with 5 bases in between. The CDR3 extends over 12 amino acids. Germline V gene data show CDR1 as GTSNPN and CDR2 as SVGIG (reference sequence). The DNA for the CDR3 is TGTGCCTGGAGTGTACAATACTATGGCTACACCTTC. This sequence encodes CAWSVQYYGYTF.

A single count supports this clone. The germline gene is not matched at one end of the junction; a read error may be the cause. The genes are TRBV28 and TRBJ1-3; D gene unclear. CDR3 size: 11 residues. Germline V CDR1 and CDR2: MDHEN, SYDVKM. The CDR3 DNA reads as TGCATAGTCCCTTCTGGAAACACCATATATTTT. This translates into CIVPSGNTIYF. The whole variable domain, filled in from reference TRBV28 and TRBJ1-3, reads DVKVTQSSRYLVKRTGEKVFLECVQDMDHENMFWYRQDPGLGLRLIYFSYDVKMKEKGDIPEGYSVSREKKERFSLILESASTNQTSMYLCIVPSGNTIYFGEGSWLTVV.

The V call is TRBV25-1, the J call TRBJ2-5, with D possibly being TRBD1 or TRBD2 (6 bases each). There are 13 residues in the CDR3. Trimming cost V 4 bases and J 8 bases, with 14 bases left between them. In germline, CDR1 is MGHDK, CDR2 SYGVNS. Written as DNA, the CDR3 is TGTGCCAGCAGTGGATGGGGGCGGGAAACCCAGTACTTC. This encodes CASSGWGRETQYF.

The V gene is TRBV28, the J gene TRBJ2-2; 9 positions agree with TRBD1. Losses at the gene ends were 6 bases for V and 3 bases for J; bases not matched to a gene: 5. The CDR3 is made up of 15 amino acids. CDR1 MDHEN and CDR2 SYDVKM come from the germline V gene. The CDR3: CASSYGQGYTGELFF. In nucleotides, the CDR3 is TGTGCCAGCAGCTACGGACAGGGGTACACCGGGGAGCTGTTTTTT.

This rearrangement joins TRBV11-2 to TRBJ2-5, with 7 bases identical to TRBD1. In germline, CDR1 is SGHAT, CDR2 FQNNGV. CDR3 length: 11 amino acids. The V segment lost 3 bases and the J segment 9 bases; nucleotides outside the gene matches: 1. CDR3 region: CASSLTGSQYF. The CDR3 DNA reads TGTGCCAGCAGCTTGACAGGGTCCCAGTACTTC. The full variable domain, in which reference TRBV11-2 and TRBJ2-5 provide the parts outside the CDR3, is EAGVAQSPRYKIIEKRQSVAFWCNPISGHATLYWYQQILGQGPKLLIQFQNNGVVDDSQLPKDRFSAERLKGVDSTLKIQPAKLEDSAVYLCASSLTGSQYFGPGTRLLVL.

The chain has TRBV29-1 and TRBJ2-3; TRBD2 aligns across 10 bases. CDR1 and CDR2 from the germline V gene are SQVTM and ANQGSEA. This CDR3 spans 13 amino acids. After removal of 7 bases from V and 0 bases from J, the junction contained 1 base not matched to a gene. CDR3 sequence reads: CSETSGSTDTQYF. CDR3 DNA: TGCAGCGAGACTAGCGGGAGCACAGATACGCAGTATTTT.

Worth noting for this clone: Other DNA sequences in the same sample also yield this CDR3. The chain joins TRBV4-1 to TRBJ2-5; the match to TRBD2 covers 11 bases. V lost 1 base to trimming and J lost 5 bases; unmatched junction nucleotides: 0. The CDR3 sequence is 14 residues long. Germline CDR1 is MGHRA and CDR2 is YSYEKL. The CDR3: CASSQVAGGETQYF. The CDR3 nucleotides read TGCGCCAGCAGCCAAGTAGCGGGGGGGGAGACCCAGTACTTC.

The CDR3 spells CASSPGQGSGYTF. CDR3 nucleotides: TGTGCCAGCAGTCCGGGACAGGGGTCTGGCTACACCTTC. V gene TRBV27 combines with J gene TRBJ1-2; the match to TRBD1 covers 10 bases. V trimming: 5 bases; J trimming: 7 bases; junction bases outside the gene matches: 4. Germline V lookup: CDR1 MNHEY, CDR2 SMNVEV (reference sequence). This CDR3 has 13 residues.

This sequence joins TRBV10-1 and TRBJ2-7; 13 bases fit TRBD2. Per the germline V gene, CDR1 is WNHNN and CDR2 is SYGVQD (reference sequence). Losses at the gene ends were 0 bases for V and 4 bases for J; bases not matched to a gene: 6. The CDR3 contains 17 residues. The DNA for the CDR3 is TGCGCCAGCAGTGAGTCAGTGACTAGCGGGAGGTTATACGAGCAGTACTTC. This gives the protein CASSESVTSGRLYEQYF.

This chain joins TRBV7-9 and TRBJ1-3; D is perhaps TRBD1 (6 bases). Per the germline V gene, CDR1 is SEHNR and CDR2 is FQNEAQ (reference sequence). The CDR3 loop spans 16 amino acids. Trimming took off 5 bases at V and 4 bases at J, with 18 bases between the two ends. The chain's CDR3 is CASSVNRRGQGNTIYF. The CDR3 DNA reads TGTGCCAGCAGCGTAAACCGGCGGGGACAAGGAAACACCATATATTTT.

The chain links TRBV28 to TRBJ1-6; unclear D gene. The CDR3 covers 14 residues. Germline V CDR1 and CDR2: MDHEN, SYDVKM. Trimming stripped 3 bases from V and 7 bases from J, with 10 bases between. The CDR3 nucleotides are TGTGCCAGCAGTTTTACCGGTGACAATTCACCCCTCCACTTT. Its translation: CASSFTGDNSPLHF. The whole variable domain, remainder taken from reference TRBV28 and TRBJ1-6, is DVKVTQSSRYLVKRTGEKVFLECVQDMDHENMFWYRQDPGLGLRLIYFSYDVKMKEKGDIPEGYSVSREKKERFSLILESASTNQTSMYLCASSFTGDNSPLHFGNGTRLTVT.

The chain links TRBV9 to TRBJ2-1; maybe TRBD1 (6 bases). The germline gives CDR1 SGDLS, CDR2 YYNGEE. V lost 4 bases and J lost 4, with 9 bases in between. CDR3 length equals 13 residues. CDR3 loop: CASSSGQYNEQFF. The CDR3 bases are TGTGCCAGCAGCTCGGGACAATACAATGAGCAGTTCTTC.

This clone has only one observation. For the CDR3, the DNA is TGTGCCAGCAGCCCACAGGGAATGGGAGGAAACACCATATATTTT. This translates into CASSPQGMGGNTIYF. The chain is built from TRBV6-5 and TRBJ1-3; perhaps TRBD1 as D (6 bases). CDR3 length: 15 amino acids. Trimming removed 6 bases from V and 4 bases from J, with 16 bases in between. From germline, CDR1 is MNHEY and CDR2 SVGAGI.

This clone was seen only once. The rearrangement links TRBV30 to TRBJ1-1, with D unclear. This CDR3 spans 13 amino acids. CDR1 GTSNPN and CDR2 SVGIG come from the germline V gene (reference sequence). The V end lost 4 bases, the J end lost 2 bases, and 11 bases lay between the germline ends. The CDR3 DNA reads as TGTGCCTGGAATAGACCCAGCAACACTGAAGCTTTCTTT. Protein product: CAWNRPSNTEAFF.